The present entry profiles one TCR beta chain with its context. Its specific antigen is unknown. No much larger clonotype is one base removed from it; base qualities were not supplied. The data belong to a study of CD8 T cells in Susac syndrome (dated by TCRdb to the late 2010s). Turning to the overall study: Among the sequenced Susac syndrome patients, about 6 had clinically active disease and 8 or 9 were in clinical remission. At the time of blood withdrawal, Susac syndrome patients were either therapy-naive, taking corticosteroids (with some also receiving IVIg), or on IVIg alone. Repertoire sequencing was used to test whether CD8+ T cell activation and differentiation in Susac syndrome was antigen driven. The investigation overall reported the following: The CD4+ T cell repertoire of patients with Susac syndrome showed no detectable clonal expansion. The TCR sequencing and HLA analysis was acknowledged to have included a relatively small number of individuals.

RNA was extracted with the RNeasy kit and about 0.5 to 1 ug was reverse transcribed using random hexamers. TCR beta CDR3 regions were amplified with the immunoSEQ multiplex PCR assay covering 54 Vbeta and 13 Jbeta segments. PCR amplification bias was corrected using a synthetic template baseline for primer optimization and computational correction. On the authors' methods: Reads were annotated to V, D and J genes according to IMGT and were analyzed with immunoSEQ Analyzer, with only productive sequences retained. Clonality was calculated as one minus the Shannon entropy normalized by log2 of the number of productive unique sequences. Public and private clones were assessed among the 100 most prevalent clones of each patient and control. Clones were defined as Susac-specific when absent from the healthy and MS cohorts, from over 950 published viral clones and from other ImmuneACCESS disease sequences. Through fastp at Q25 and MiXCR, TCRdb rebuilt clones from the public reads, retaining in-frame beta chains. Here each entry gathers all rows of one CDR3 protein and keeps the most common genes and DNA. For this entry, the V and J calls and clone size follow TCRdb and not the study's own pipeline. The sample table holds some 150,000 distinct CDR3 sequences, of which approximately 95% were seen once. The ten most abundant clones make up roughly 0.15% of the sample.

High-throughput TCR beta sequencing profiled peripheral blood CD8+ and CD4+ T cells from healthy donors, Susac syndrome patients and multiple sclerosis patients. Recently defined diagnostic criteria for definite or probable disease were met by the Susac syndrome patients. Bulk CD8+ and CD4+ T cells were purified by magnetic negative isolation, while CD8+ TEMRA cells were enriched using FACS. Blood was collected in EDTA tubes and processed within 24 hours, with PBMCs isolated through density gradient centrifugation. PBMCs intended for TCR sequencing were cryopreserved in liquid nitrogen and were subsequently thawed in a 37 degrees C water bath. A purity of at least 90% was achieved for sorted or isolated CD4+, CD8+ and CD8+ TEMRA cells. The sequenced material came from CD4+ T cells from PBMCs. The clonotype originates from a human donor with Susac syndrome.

The bases are TGTGCCAGCAGTGGAAGCGCGGGAGCCCGTTTAAGCACAGATACGCAGTATTTT. This is translated as CASSGSAGARLSTDTQYF. The chain is assembled from TRBV6-1 and TRBJ2-3, and TRBD2 matches 7 of the central bases. The CDR3 goes from the cysteine to the phenylalanine over 18 residues. Kept here is only the CDR3 DNA, which spans 54 bases and is read in frame from base 1. CDR1 and CDR2 are drawn from the germline V gene: MNHNS, SASEGT. Trimming accounts for 4 bases at V and 0 bases at J, while the number of junction bases matched to no gene is 13.